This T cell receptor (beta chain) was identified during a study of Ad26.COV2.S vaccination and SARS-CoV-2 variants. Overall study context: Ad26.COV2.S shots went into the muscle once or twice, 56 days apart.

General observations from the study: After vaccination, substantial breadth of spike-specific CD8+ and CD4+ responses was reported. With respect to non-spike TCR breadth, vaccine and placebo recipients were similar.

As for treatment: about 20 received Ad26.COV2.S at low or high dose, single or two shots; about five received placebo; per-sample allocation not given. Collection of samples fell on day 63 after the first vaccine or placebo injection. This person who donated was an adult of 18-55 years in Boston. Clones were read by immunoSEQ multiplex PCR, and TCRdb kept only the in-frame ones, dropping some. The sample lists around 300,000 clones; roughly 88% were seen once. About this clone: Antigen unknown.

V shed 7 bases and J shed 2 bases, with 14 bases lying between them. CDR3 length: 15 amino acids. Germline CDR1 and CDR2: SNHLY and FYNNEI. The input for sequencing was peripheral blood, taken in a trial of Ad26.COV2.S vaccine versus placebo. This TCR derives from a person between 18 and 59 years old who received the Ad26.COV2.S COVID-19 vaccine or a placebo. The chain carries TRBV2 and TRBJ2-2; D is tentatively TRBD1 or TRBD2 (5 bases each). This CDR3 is CASIRGQINTGELFF. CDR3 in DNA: TGTGCCAGCATACGGGGCCAGATAAACACCGGGGAGCTGTTTTTT.